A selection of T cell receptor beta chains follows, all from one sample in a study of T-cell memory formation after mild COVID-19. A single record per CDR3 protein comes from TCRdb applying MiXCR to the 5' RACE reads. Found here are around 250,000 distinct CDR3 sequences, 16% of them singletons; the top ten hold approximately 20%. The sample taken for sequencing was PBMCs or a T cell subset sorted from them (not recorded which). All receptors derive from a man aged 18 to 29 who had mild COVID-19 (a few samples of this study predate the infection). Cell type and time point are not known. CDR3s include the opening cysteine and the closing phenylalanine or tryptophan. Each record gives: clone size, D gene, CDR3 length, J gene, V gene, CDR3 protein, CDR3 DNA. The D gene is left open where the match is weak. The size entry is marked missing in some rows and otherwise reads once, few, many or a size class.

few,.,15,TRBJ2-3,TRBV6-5,CASSYSGLLTDTQYF,TGTGCCAGCAGTTACTCCGGACTCCTCACAGATACGCAGTATTTT
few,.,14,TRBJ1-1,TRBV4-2,CASSQDLWGGEAFF,TGTGCCAGCAGCCAAGATCTGTGGGGGGGTGAAGCTTTCTTT
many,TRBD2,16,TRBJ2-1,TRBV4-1,CASSQPAGGLLDEQFF,TGCGCCAGCAGCCAACCAGCGGGGGGGCTCTTGGATGAGCAGTTCTTC
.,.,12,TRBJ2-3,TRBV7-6,CASQEGSDTQYF,TGTGCCAGCCAAGAGGGCTCAGATACGCAGTATTTT
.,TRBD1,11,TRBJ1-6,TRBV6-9,CAGQASSPLHF,TGTGCCGGACAGGCCAGTTCACCCCTCCACTTT
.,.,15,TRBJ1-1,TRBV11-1,CASSSTYSGNTEAFF,TGTGCCAGCAGTTCAACGTATTCGGGGAACACTGAAGCTTTCTTT
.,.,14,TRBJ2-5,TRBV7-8,CASRPNLMGGTQYF,TGTGCCAGCAGACCTAACTTAATGGGGGGGACCCAGTACTTC
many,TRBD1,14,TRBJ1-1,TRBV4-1,CASSQPTGEDEAFF,TGCGCCAGCAGCCAACCGACAGGGGAGGATGAAGCTTTCTTT
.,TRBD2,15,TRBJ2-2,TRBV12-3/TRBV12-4,CASSFTGGNTGELFF,TGTGCCAGCAGTTTCACGGGGGGAAACACCGGGGAGCTGTTTTTT
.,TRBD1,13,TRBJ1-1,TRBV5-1,CASSLSGGHEAFF,TGCGCCAGCAGCTTGTCAGGGGGCCATGAAGCTTTCTTT
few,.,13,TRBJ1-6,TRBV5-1,CASGRDSNSPLHF,TGCGCCAGCGGCCGGGACTCCAATTCACCCCTCCACTTT
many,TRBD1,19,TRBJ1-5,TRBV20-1,CSAREGRGRLMGRNQPQHF,TGCAGTGCTAGAGAAGGCAGGGGGCGCTTAATGGGACGCAATCAGCCCCAGCATTTT
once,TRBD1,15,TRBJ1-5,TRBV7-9,CASSLGGQGVQPQHF,TGTGCCAGCAGCTTAGGGGGACAGGGGGTTCAGCCCCAGCATTTT